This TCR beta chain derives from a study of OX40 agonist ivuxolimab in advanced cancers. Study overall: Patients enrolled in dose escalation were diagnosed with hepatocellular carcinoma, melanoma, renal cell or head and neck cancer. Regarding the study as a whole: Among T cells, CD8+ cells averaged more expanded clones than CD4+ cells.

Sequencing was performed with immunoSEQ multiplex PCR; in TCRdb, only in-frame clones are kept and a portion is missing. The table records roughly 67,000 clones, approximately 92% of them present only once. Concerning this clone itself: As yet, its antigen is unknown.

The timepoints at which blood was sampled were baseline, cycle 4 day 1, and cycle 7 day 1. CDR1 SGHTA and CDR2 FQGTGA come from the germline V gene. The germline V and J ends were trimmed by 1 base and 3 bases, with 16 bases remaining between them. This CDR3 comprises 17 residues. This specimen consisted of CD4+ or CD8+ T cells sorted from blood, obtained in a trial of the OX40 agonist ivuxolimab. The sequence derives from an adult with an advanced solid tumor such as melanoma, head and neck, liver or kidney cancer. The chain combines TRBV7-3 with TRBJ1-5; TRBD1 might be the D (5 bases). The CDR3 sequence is CASSLISIRVYNQPQHF. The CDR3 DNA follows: TGTGCCAGCAGCTTAATCTCTATCAGGGTTTACAATCAGCCCCAGCATTTT.